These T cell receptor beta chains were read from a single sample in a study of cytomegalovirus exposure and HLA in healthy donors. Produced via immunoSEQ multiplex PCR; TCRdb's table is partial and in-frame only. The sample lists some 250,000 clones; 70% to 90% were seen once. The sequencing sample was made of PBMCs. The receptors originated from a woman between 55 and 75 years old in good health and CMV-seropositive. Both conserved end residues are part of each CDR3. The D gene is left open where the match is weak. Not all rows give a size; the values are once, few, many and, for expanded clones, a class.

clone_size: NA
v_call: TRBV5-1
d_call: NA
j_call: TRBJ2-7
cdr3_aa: CASSLARLPIYEQYF
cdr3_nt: TGCGCCAGCAGCTTGGCGCGTTTACCCATCTACGAGCAGTACTTC

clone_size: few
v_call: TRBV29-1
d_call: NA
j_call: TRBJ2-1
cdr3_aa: CSVEDRNEQFF
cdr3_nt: TGCAGCGTTGAAGATCGGAATGAGCAGTTCTTC

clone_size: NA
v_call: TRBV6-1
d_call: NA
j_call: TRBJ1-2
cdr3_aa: CASSVGQPLYGYTF
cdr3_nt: TGTGCCAGCAGTGTTGGACAGCCGCTTTATGGCTACACCTTC

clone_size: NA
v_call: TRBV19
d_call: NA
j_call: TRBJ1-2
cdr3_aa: CASSTDINYGYTF
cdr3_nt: TGTGCCAGTAGTACGGACATTAACTATGGCTACACCTTC

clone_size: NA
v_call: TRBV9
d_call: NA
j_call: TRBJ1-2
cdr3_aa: CASSVGGGANYGYTF
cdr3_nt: TGTGCCAGCAGCGTAGGGGGGGGAGCTAACTATGGCTACACCTTC

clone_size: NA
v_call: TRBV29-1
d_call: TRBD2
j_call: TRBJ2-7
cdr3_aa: CSAKLAGSPYEQYF
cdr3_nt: TGCAGCGCCAAACTAGCGGGTTCACCCTACGAGCAGTACTTC

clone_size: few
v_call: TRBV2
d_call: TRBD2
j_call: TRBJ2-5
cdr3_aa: CASEFSGRAPETQYF
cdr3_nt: TGTGCCAGCGAATTCAGCGGGAGGGCCCCGGAGACCCAGTACTTC

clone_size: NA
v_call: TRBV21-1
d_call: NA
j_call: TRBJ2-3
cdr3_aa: CASSKDRTSGSYPDTQYF
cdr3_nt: TGTGCCAGCAGCAAAGATCGAACTAGCGGGAGTTACCCAGATACGCAGTATTTT

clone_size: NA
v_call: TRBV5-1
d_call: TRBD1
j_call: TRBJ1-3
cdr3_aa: CASSFTGVSGNTIYF
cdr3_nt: TGCGCCAGCAGTTTTACAGGGGTCTCTGGAAACACCATATATTTT

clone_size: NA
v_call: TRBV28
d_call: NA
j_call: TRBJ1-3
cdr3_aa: CASGRTSSGNTIYF
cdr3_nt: TGTGCCAGCGGTCGGACAAGCTCTGGAAACACCATATATTTT

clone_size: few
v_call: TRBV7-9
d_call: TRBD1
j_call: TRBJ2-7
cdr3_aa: CASSSRDRTQEQYF
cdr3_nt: TGTGCCAGCAGCTCCCGGGACAGGACGCAAGAGCAGTACTTC

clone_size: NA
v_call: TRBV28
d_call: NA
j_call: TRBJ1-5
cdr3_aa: CASSRVDQPQHF
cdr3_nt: TGTGCCAGCAGCCGGGTTGACCAGCCCCAGCATTTT

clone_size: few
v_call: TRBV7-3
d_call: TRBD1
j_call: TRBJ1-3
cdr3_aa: CASLQGAAGNTIYF
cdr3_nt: TGTGCCAGCCTTCAGGGGGCTGCTGGAAACACCATATATTTT

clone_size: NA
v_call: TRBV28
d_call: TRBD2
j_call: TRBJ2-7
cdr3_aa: CASKGLADPRSIDEQYF
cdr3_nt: TGTGCCAGCAAGGGACTAGCGGATCCTCGGAGTATCGACGAGCAGTACTTC

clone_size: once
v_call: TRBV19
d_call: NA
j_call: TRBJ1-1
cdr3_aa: CASSLDPAGADTEAFF
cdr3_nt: TGTGCCAGTAGTCTGGACCCGGCAGGGGCGGACACTGAAGCTTTCTTT

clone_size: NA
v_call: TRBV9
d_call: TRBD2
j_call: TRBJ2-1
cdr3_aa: CASSVGVAGGNEQFF
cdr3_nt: TGTGCCAGCAGCGTAGGAGTAGCGGGAGGAAATGAGCAGTTCTTC

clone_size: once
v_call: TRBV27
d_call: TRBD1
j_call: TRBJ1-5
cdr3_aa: CASSPGQGGGQPQHF
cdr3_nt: TGTGCCAGCAGCCCCGGACAGGGTGGAGGACAGCCCCAGCATTTT

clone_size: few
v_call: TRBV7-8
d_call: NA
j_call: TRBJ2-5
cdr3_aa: CASSLAAETQYF
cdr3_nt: TGTGCCAGCAGCTTAGCGGCCGAGACCCAGTACTTC